This T cell receptor (beta chain) was captured by sequencing in a study of technical replicates of blood from a handful of donors. Only in-frame clones appear in the TCRdb table, and some are missing; sequencing was by immunoSEQ multiplex PCR. The repertoire holds about 67,000 clones, with roughly 98% as singletons. V was shortened by 3 bases and J by 3 bases, with 15 bases between the two germline ends. The V gene's germline CDR1 is MGHRA and CDR2 YSYEKL. The CDR3 length is 15 residues. Sequenced: T cells isolated from PBMCs. This TCR derives from a human donor in good health. The V gene is TRBV4-1, the J gene TRBJ2-7; weak D call: TRBD1 (5 bases). The CDR3: CASSQAPTQVYEQYF. The DNA for the CDR3 is TGCGCCAGCAGCCAGGCTCCGACACAGGTCTACGAGCAGTACTTC.